This TCR beta chain was sequenced for a study of T cell repertoires in ileal Crohn's disease. As for the study in general: About half received postoperative treatment, some 11 with thiopurines and some 19 anti-TNF.

This table comes from immunoSEQ multiplex PCR, and its TCRdb copy is limited to in-frame clones, with some not included. The sample includes some 14,000 clones, around four fifths of them seen just once. Study-wide points: Sorted CD8 T cells held more high-frequency clones than CD4.

Eligibility required adulthood, ileal or ileocolonic Crohn's disease and indicated ileocolonic resection. Per the germline V gene, CDR1 is SNHLY and CDR2 is FYNNEI. The trim removed 4 bases at V and 0 bases at J, leaving 3 bases unmatched. This CDR3 has 15 amino acids. Turning to this clone: Its antigen is still unknown.

The chain uses TRBV2 and TRBJ1-2, with 9 bases aligning to TRBD1. This TCR derives from an adult with Crohn's disease. The sequenced sample was ileal tissue. DNA for the CDR3: TGTGCCAGCAGTGGGACAGGGGTGGCTAACTATGGCTACACCTTC. Its protein product is CASSGTGVANYGYTF. The whole variable domain, remainder taken from reference TRBV2 and TRBJ1-2, is EPEVTQTPSHQVTQMGQEVILRCVPISNHLYFYWYRQILGQKVEFLVSFYNNEISEKSEIFDDQFSVERPDGSNFTLKIRSTKLEDSAMYFCASSGTGVANYGYTFGSGTRLTVV.